The 10 T cell receptor beta chains in this list originate from one sample, sequenced in a study of T cell responses to AZD1222 COVID-19 vaccine. Data came from immunoSEQ multiplex PCR; TCRdb stores just in-frame clones and leaves some out. The data hold around 180,000 clones, with about 90% observed a single time. The sample in question was peripheral blood, obtained on day 0 of AZD1222 vaccination. These receptors originate from an adult in good health.

This chain joins TRBV2 and TRBJ2-1; possibly TRBD2 for D (6 bases). Germline-derived CDR1 and CDR2 are SNHLY and FYNNEI. Trimming shortened V by 3 bases and J by 9 bases, and 18 bases separated the two germline ends. The CDR3 has 15 residues. The CDR3 nucleotides read TGTGCCAGCAGTGACGGCGGGTTGCCCGGGGGTGAGCAGTTCTTC. Its protein is CASSDGGLPGGEQFF.

The V call is TRBV7-2, the J call TRBJ1-2; the match to TRBD1 covers 7 bases. Losses at the gene ends were 6 bases for V and 8 bases for J; bases not matched to a gene: 9. This CDR3 has 13 residues. The germline CDR1 and CDR2 sequences are SGHTA and FQGNSA. The DNA for the CDR3 is TGTGCCAGCAGGGTCCAGGGACAGACCGGCTACACCTTC. Protein: CASRVQGQTGYTF. The variable domain in full, completed from reference TRBV7-2 and TRBJ1-2, reads GAGVSQSPSNKVTEKGKDVELRCDPISGHTALYWYRQSLGQGLEFLIYFQGNSAPDKSGLPSDRFSAERTGGSVSTLTIQRTQQEDSAVYLCASRVQGQTGYTFGSGTRLTVV.

The chain joins TRBV27 to TRBJ2-7, with 8 bases fitting TRBD1. Germline-derived CDR1 and CDR2 are MNHEY and SMNVEV (reference sequence). After removal of 4 bases from V and 3 bases from J, the junction contained 5 bases not matched to a gene. This CDR3 has 14 amino acids. CDR3 in amino acids: CASSSTGVDYEQYF. DNA for the CDR3: TGTGCCAGCAGTTCGACAGGGGTAGACTACGAGCAGTACTTC.

This clone appeared once. V usage is TRBV18 and J usage is TRBJ1-5; no reliable D call. Germline CDR1 and CDR2: KGHSH and LQKENI. CDR3 length: 15 amino acids. With 3 bases removed from V and 10 bases from J, the gap between germline ends came to 19 bases. The CDR3 loop reads CASSPKGSLSEPQHF. CDR3 coding DNA: TGTGCCAGCTCACCCAAAGGGAGCCTCTCCGAACCCCAGCATTTT.

The CDR3 DNA follows: TGTGCCAGCAGTCAGACTAGCGGGACGGCCGAGCAGTACTTC. Translation: CASSQTSGTAEQYF. The V and J genes are TRBV6-5 and TRBJ2-7; TRBD2 agrees at 11 bases. The CDR3 length is 14 residues. Germline CDR1 and CDR2: MNHEY and SVGAGI. With V trimmed by 5 bases and J by 6 bases, 6 bases remained unmatched.

The rearrangement uses TRBV29-1 and TRBJ1-2; D is possibly TRBD1 (6 bases). There are 12 residues in the CDR3. Germline CDR1 SQVTM, CDR2 ANQGSEA. The V and J ends lost 3 bases and 8 bases respectively, with 13 bases between them. CDR3 in DNA: TGCAGCGTTGAGGGGGGCGCGGAGGGCTACACCTTC. Translation: CSVEGGAEGYTF.

This chain connects TRBV24-1 to TRBJ2-1, with 11 bases matching TRBD2. Germline V CDR1 and CDR2: KGHDR, SFDVKD. Trimming removed 9 bases from V and 12 bases from J; junction bases left unmatched: 12. This CDR3 is built from 14 residues. CDR3 region: CATAQIAGGPRQFF. CDR3 nucleotides: TGTGCCACCGCCCAAATAGCGGGAGGGCCGAGGCAGTTCTTC.

The chain joins TRBV27 to TRBJ1-2, with unresolved D. The CDR3 has 13 residues. In germline, CDR1 is MNHEY, CDR2 SMNVEV (reference sequence). Between the trimmed V and J ends, which lost 7 bases and 8 bases, there was a span of 17 bases. CDR3 nucleotides: TGTGCCAGCACCAAAGTGGAGGACCTCGGCTACACCTTC. This sequence encodes CASTKVEDLGYTF.

A single count supports this clone. J is TRBJ1-1 and V is TRBV19, with no clear D. Between the trimmed V and J ends, which lost 3 bases and 5 bases, there was a span of 16 bases. Germline V gives CDR1 LNHDA, CDR2 SQIVND (reference sequence). The CDR3 is 15 amino acids. The CDR3 coding sequence is TGTGCCAGTAGTATGACGGGGATGGGAGGAACTGAAGCTTTCTTT. It is translated as CASSMTGMGGTEAFF.

The chain employs TRBV7-3 and TRBJ2-1; 8 positions agree with TRBD2. The CDR3 sequence is 16 residues long. From germline, CDR1 is SGHTA and CDR2 FQGTGA. V gave up 6 bases and J gave up 0 bases; unmatched junction bases: 7. CDR3 DNA sequence: TGTGCCAGCAGTCGACTAGCGACGAGCTCCTACAATGAGCAGTTCTTC. Translation gives CASSRLATSSYNEQFF.